Listed here is a single T cell receptor beta chain. Its cognate antigen has yet to be identified. No per-base quality is available; no much larger clone lies one base away. CDR1 and CDR2 are drawn from the germline V gene: MNHNS, SASEGT. The CDR3 runs 16 amino acids, cysteine and phenylalanine included. CDR3 DNA only is kept here, 48 bases in frame from base 1. At the junction V is shortened by 2 bases and J by 1 base, with 12 bases in between. Library creation used 5' RACE. Sequencing was performed on a NextSeq 500. Unique molecular identifiers were attached to individual cDNA molecules in the TCR library protocol so that sequencing error and PCR bias could be corrected. Both TCR alpha and beta chains were sequenced, and tight co-correlation was observed between alpha and beta sequence abundances in each sample. On the authors' methods: Decombinator V4 was used to annotate TCR sequences for V gene, J gene and CDR3. TCRs were defined as expanded if a significant change between any two time points was detected under a Poisson model with p below 0.0001. TCR abundances were normalised to the total number of TCRs sequenced in each sample and reported as counts per million. TRAV1-2 paired with TRAJ12, TRAJ20 or TRAJ33 defined MAIT TCRs, while TRAV10 paired with TRAJ18 defined iNKT TCRs. A search of VDJdb, accessed on 1 November 2021, was run for TCRs annotated to CMV, EBV and SARS-CoV-2, with TCRs annotated for multiple antigens excluded. Using fastp at Q25 and MiXCR, TCRdb reprocessed the public reads and kept productive beta chains. Each entry merges the rows of one CDR3 protein and shows their most common DNA and genes. These V and J calls originate from TCRdb's pipeline instead of the authors' own analysis. The sample records around 49,000 distinct CDR3 sequences, approximately 4.1% of which are singletons. The top ten clones comprise roughly 6% of the sample.

The study was a case-control design nested within a healthcare worker cohort in London, UK, with weekly nasopharyngeal swab PCR tests and blood sampling. Healthcare workers were recruited during the week of the UK lockdown, between 23 and 31 March 2020, and followed weekly for up to about 15 weeks. The record originates from a study of early T cells in non-severe SARS-CoV-2 infection (dated by TCRdb to 2020 to 2023). About the investigation overall: TCR sequencing used bulk RNA from unsorted whole blood, so alpha and beta chains could not be paired. What the work shows at the level of the full study, not this receptor alone: VDJdb matching was skewed toward anti-spike CD8 responses and likely underestimated virus-specific expansions by missing private and CD4 specificities.

Here the chain combines TRBV6-1 and TRBJ1-3; a tentative D call is TRBD1 (5 bases match). Input material: whole blood. The receptor was isolated from an adult who was a healthcare worker with PCR-confirmed SARS-CoV-2 infection or an uninfected control (not recorded which). In nucleotide form, the sequence is TGTGCCAGCAGTGAAAATCTGGGGGAATCTGGAAACACCATATATTTT. This translates into CASSENLGESGNTIYF.